These 30 T cell receptor beta chains were sequenced from one sample in a study of shared clonotypes between healthy human individuals. Sequencing used immunoSEQ multiplex PCR; TCRdb keeps in-frame clones, though not all of them. This sample has fewer than 600,000 clones, with approximately 71% found just once. The sequenced sample consisted of PBMCs. These receptors were collected from a woman aged 40 to 50 in good health. Some clones in this sample may be carry-over from other donors' samples.

The rearrangement links TRBV27 to TRBJ2-1; 11 positions agree with TRBD1. The CDR3 runs to 16 residues. CDR1 and CDR2 (germline): MNHEY, SMNVEV (reference sequence). J was trimmed by 8 bases and V by 7 bases; bases with no gene match: 13. The CDR3 DNA reads as TGTGCCAGCACCCCACGGGGACAGGGGGGTGCGGATGAGCAGTTCTTC. As protein: CASTPRGQGGADEQFF.

As for this clone: A read error may produce the germline difference seen at one junction end. V and J are TRBV11-3 and TRBJ1-2; 8 bases match TRBD1. The CDR3 is 16 residues long. CDR1 is SGHNT and CDR2 is YENEEA in the germline V gene. CDR3 residues: CASSVEYRGANYGYTF. CDR3 nucleotides: TGTGCCAGCAGCGTAGAATACAGGGGGGCTAACTATGGCTACACCTTC.

The rearrangement links TRBV28 to TRBJ1-5; D uncertain. Germline CDR1 is MDHEN and CDR2 is SYDVKM. The CDR3 totals 13 residues. V lost 3 bases and J 3 bases, leaving 6 bases between the germline ends. The CDR3 protein is CASSFQNNQPQHF. As DNA, the CDR3 is TGTGCCAGCAGTTTCCAGAACAATCAGCCCCAGCATTTT.

This clone was counted a few times. The chain has TRBV5-6 and TRBJ2-5; TRBD1 agrees at 9 bases. V lost 6 bases to trimming and J lost 5 bases; unmatched junction nucleotides: 11. Germline V gives CDR1 SGHDT, CDR2 YYEEEE. The CDR3 runs 15 residues. CDR3 loop: CASTPPGQGFETQYF. The CDR3 region has the DNA TGTGCCAGCACCCCACCGGGACAGGGATTTGAGACCCAGTACTTC.

This clone appeared once. This likely came from a read error, as a far larger clone is one base away. The rearrangement joins TRBV6-4 to TRBJ1-1, with 8 bases lining up with TRBD1. Germline V gene sequence: CDR1 MRHNA, CDR2 SNTAGT. The CDR3 totals 14 residues. This chain's CDR3 is CTSSEGQENTEAFF. The CDR3, as DNA: TGTACCAGCAGTGAGGGACAGGAGAACACTGAAGCTTTCTTT.

A remark on this clone: The likely explanation is a read error, given a far larger clone one base away. The J gene is TRBJ1-2, the V gene TRBV30; D is uncertain. There are 10 residues in the CDR3. From germline, CDR1 is GTSNPN and CDR2 SVGIG (reference sequence). CDR3 DNA sequence: TGTGCCTGGAACGACTATGGCCACACCTTC. It yields the protein CAWNDYGHTF.

In regard to this clone: The junction does not match germline at one end; this may be a read error. The CDR3 sequence: CACSLGLANRETQYF. The CDR3 DNA reads TGTGCCTGCAGTTTAGGACTAGCAAATCGAGAGACCCAGTACTTC. This chain links TRBV7-9 with TRBJ2-5; 8 bases line up with TRBD2. Germline V CDR1 and CDR2: SEHNR, FQNEAQ (reference sequence). This CDR3 has 15 residues.

The chain carries TRBV5-1 and TRBJ2-7; a weak D match, TRBD2 (7 bases). There are 16 residues in the CDR3. The V end was cut by 0 bases, the J end by 7 bases, with 20 bases between. Germline V lookup: CDR1 SGHRS, CDR2 YFSETQ. The CDR3 nucleotides are TGCGCCAGCAGCTTGGTCGGGGGGCCCCCCGAGGCGGAGCAGTACTTC. It specifies CASSLVGGPPEAEQYF.

V and J are TRBV6-5 and TRBJ2-5; D may be TRBD1 (6 bases). The CDR3 sequence is 13 residues long. The germline CDR1 and CDR2 sequences are MNHEY and SVGAGI. Trimming stripped 6 bases from V and 5 bases from J, with 13 bases between. CDR3 in DNA: TGTGCCAGCAGACAAACAGGGATGGAGACCCAGTACTTC. Encoded protein: CASRQTGMETQYF.

This chain joins TRBV29-1 and TRBJ2-7; 15 positions match TRBD2. Germline CDR1 and CDR2: SQVTM and ANQGSEA. The CDR3 extends over 13 amino acids. The V and J ends lost 6 bases and 4 bases, in that order; junction bases with no gene match: 1. DNA for the CDR3: TGCAGCGTAGGGACTAGCGGGGGGTACGAGCAGTACTTC. Translation: CSVGTSGGYEQYF.

This clone was picked up a small number of times. CDR3 residues: CASSLPGTLSYEQYF. In nucleotides, the CDR3 is TGTGCCAGCAGCCTACCGGGGACTCTCTCCTACGAGCAGTACTTC. The chain links TRBV5-4 to TRBJ2-7; a weak D match, TRBD2 (6 bases). Germline lookup yields CDR1 SGHNT and CDR2 YYREEE (reference sequence). The CDR3 sequence is 15 residues long. Trimming left V 4 bases short and J 0 bases short, with 14 bases between.

This clone came up once. This chain connects TRBV5-1 to TRBJ1-1; a possible D gene is TRBD1 (6 bases). Germline CDR1 is SGHRS and CDR2 is YFSETQ. Trimming took 4 bases from V and 1 from J, leaving 11 bases between them. The CDR3 length is 14 residues. CDR3 bases: TGCGCCAGCAGCGCCCGGACAGAGAACACTGAAGCTTTCTTT. This codes for CASSARTENTEAFF.

With respect to this clone: A far larger clone is just one base off, so this is likely a read error. The rearrangement uses TRBV30 and TRBJ1-1, with D possibly matching TRBD1 (5 bases). V gave up 4 bases and J gave up 7 bases, with 19 bases separating them. CDR3 length: 14 residues. Germline V gives CDR1 GTSNPN, CDR2 SVGIG (reference sequence). Here the CDR3 DNA reads TGTGCCTGGACAGTCACAGTGGGGCGGCTTGAAGCTTTCTTT. Translated: CAWTVTVGRLEAFF.

With regard to this clone: This probably arose from a read error, given a far larger clone one base away. The V call is TRBV9, the J call TRBJ1-1; D is unclear. The V gene's germline CDR1 is SGDLS and CDR2 YYNGEE. The CDR3 totals 13 residues. The V gene lost 3 bases and the J gene lost 1 base, with 7 bases spanning the gap. The CDR3 here is CASSAHRNTEAFF. CDR3 nucleotides: TGTGCCAGCAGCGCCCACAGGAACACTGAAGCTTTCTTT.

This clone was counted between two and nine times. The CDR3: CASSQGLPLGPYEQYF. In DNA form, the CDR3 reads TGTGCCAGCAGCCAAGGACTCCCCCTGGGCCCCTACGAGCAGTACTTC. The chain combines TRBV14 with TRBJ2-5; D not certain. The DNA end is more similar to TRBJ2-7, so the J call may be wrong. The CDR3 loop spans 16 amino acids. Germline CDR1 SGHDN, CDR2 FVKESK.

This chain links TRBV28 with TRBJ1-4; 9 bases line up with TRBD1. V shed 7 bases, J shed 8 bases, and the junction held 8 bases outside the gene matches. The germline gives CDR1 MDHEN, CDR2 SYDVKM. CDR3 size: 14 residues. Here the CDR3 reads CASTSPGTGEKLFF. The CDR3 DNA is TGTGCCAGCACCTCCCCCGGGACAGGGGAAAAACTGTTTTTT.

This clone has just a few counts. The J gene is TRBJ1-1, the V gene TRBV25-1, with a possible D match to TRBD1 (5 bases). Trimming cost V 8 bases and J 5 bases, with 15 bases left between them. The CDR3 is made up of 13 amino acids. The germline V gene encodes CDR1 MGHDK and CDR2 SYGVNS. The CDR3 DNA reads as TGTGCCAGCTCCCGGGGGGGTGGGACTGAAGCTTTCTTT. Protein sequence: CASSRGGGTEAFF. The full variable domain, rest sourced from reference TRBV25-1 and TRBJ1-1, is EADIYQTPRYLVIGTGKKITLECSQTMGHDKMYWYQQDPGMELHLIHYSYGVNSTEKGDLSSESTVSRIRTEHFPLTLESARPSHTSQYLCASSRGGGTEAFFGQGTRLTVV.

The chain is built from TRBV19 and TRBJ2-1, with TRBD2 matching 7 bases. CDR1 is LNHDA and CDR2 is SQIVND in the germline V gene (reference sequence). The CDR3 covers 18 residues. J gave up 3 bases and V 6 bases, and 17 bases lay outside the gene matches. Here the CDR3 DNA reads TGTGCCAGTAGACTCTTAGTGGGAGGGCCTCCTCTCTACAATGAGCAGTTCTTC. Residues: CASRLLVGGPPLYNEQFF.

This clone was picked up a small number of times. V usage is TRBV5-6 and J usage is TRBJ2-2, with 8 bases fitting TRBD2. Germline V CDR1 and CDR2: SGHDT, YYEEEE. V dropped 2 bases and J dropped 4; count of bases not matched to a gene: 7. The CDR3 sequence is 16 residues long. CDR3 DNA sequence: TGTGCCAGCAGCTTTTACGCTCGGGGGGGCACCGGGGAGCTGTTTTTT. This codes for CASSFYARGGTGELFF.

This rearrangement joins TRBV28 to TRBJ2-7, with D tentatively TRBD1 (5 bases). V lost 5 bases, J lost 0 bases, and 14 bases lay in between. Germline values: CDR1 MDHEN, CDR2 SYDVKM. CDR3 length: 15 residues. In nucleotides, the CDR3 is TGTGCCAGCAGTCTCAGGGTCTCGAGCTCCTACGAGCAGTACTTC. Translation gives CASSLRVSSSYEQYF.

The chain is built from TRBV28 and TRBJ1-2; D is unresolved. Trimming took 3 bases from V and 8 from J, leaving 4 bases between them. Looked up from germline, CDR1 is MDHEN and CDR2 is SYDVKM. The CDR3 runs 10 residues. The CDR3 DNA sequence: TGTGCCAGCAGTTTTAGGGGCTACACCTTC. Translating it yields CASSFRGYTF.

The chain has TRBV5-1 and TRBJ2-7; D is unresolved. V was trimmed by 4 bases and J by 6 bases, leaving 17 bases between them. The germline V gene encodes CDR1 SGHRS and CDR2 YFSETQ. The CDR3 has 14 residues. The CDR3 nucleotides read TGCGCCAGCAGCCGCGATAACGATCTCTCCGAGCAGTACTTC. This codes for CASSRDNDLSEQYF.

The V gene is TRBV5-1, the J gene TRBJ2-2; D not certain. Trimming took off 2 bases at V and 6 bases at J, with 5 bases between the two ends. Germline-derived CDR1 and CDR2 are SGHRS and YFSETQ. This CDR3 is built from 12 residues. Here the CDR3 DNA reads TGCGCCAGCAGCTTCCCAGCCGGGGAGCTGTTTTTT. It codes for CASSFPAGELFF.

The chain employs TRBV2 and TRBJ1-1; perhaps TRBD1 as D (5 bases). This CDR3 has 13 residues. With 8 bases removed from V and 1 base from J, the gap between germline ends came to 11 bases. Germline V CDR1 and CDR2: SNHLY, FYNNEI. CDR3 nucleotide sequence: TGTGCCAGCGCGGGACGTCAGAACACTGAAGCTTTCTTT. Its translation: CASAGRQNTEAFF.

A single count supports this clone. J is TRBJ2-2 and V is TRBV15, with a weak D call TRBD2 (6 bases). Germline CDR1 LNHNV, CDR2 YYDKDF (reference sequence). This CDR3 comprises 15 residues. Trimming pared 0 bases from V and 6 bases from J, leaving 11 bases between. CDR3 bases: TGTGCCACCAGCAGAGATCGAGGAGGGTCCGGGGAGCTGTTTTTT. Its translation is CATSRDRGGSGELFF.

The chain links TRBV7-9 to TRBJ2-5; 7 nucleotides agree with TRBD2. The CDR3 spans 15 residues. V was clipped by 5 bases and J by 2 bases; unmatched bases: 8. Germline loops: CDR1 SEHNR, CDR2 FQNEAQ (reference sequence). The CDR3 region has the DNA TGTGCCAGCAGCACCCGGGTGGGAGGGCAAGAGACCCAGTACTTC. It is translated as CASSTRVGGQETQYF.

The genes are TRBV11-3 and TRBJ2-7, with 7 nucleotides matching TRBD2. Unmatched junction bases numbered 6, after V lost 0 bases and J lost 4 bases. Germline loops: CDR1 SGHNT, CDR2 YENEEA. CDR3 length: 15 residues. The CDR3, as DNA: TGTGCCAGCAGCTTAGAGGCGGGAGAAGGGTACGAGCAGTACTTC. As protein: CASSLEAGEGYEQYF.

The CDR3, as DNA: TGTGCCAGCAGCTTCGGCAGCCAAGAGACCCAGTACTTC. Its translation: CASSFGSQETQYF. This chain connects TRBV7-8 to TRBJ2-5, with D hard to call. This CDR3 spans 13 amino acids. In germline, CDR1 is SGHVS, CDR2 FQNEAQ. Trimming removed 3 bases at V and 1 base at J, with 6 bases between.

J is TRBJ2-6 and V is TRBV5-5; D tentatively fits TRBD1 or TRBD2 (5 bases each). V lost 2 bases, J lost 0 bases, and 9 bases lay in between. The germline gives CDR1 SGHKS, CDR2 YYEKEE (reference sequence). This CDR3 is built from 16 residues. CDR3: CASSFRDGSGANVLTF. The CDR3 DNA sequence: TGTGCCAGCAGCTTCCGGGACGGCTCTGGGGCCAACGTCCTGACTTTC.

This chain links TRBV11-3 with TRBJ2-2, with a possible D match to TRBD2 (6 bases). V was pared by 2 bases and J by 1 base, with 8 bases between. The CDR3 is 15 amino acids. Germline V gene data show CDR1 as SGHNT and CDR2 as YENEEA. The CDR3 nucleotides are TGTGCCAGCAGCTTAAGACTAGGGAACACCGGGGAGCTGTTTTTT. Its translation: CASSLRLGNTGELFF.